What follows is one T cell receptor (beta chain) and its context. This entry comes from a study of PD-1 blockade in classical Hodgkin lymphoma. Every patient relapsed after autologous stem cell transplantation, and brentuximab vedotin exposure varied. The repertoire was sequenced with immunoSEQ multiplex PCR; TCRdb's copy has only in-frame clones and lacks some. Of 45,000 to 55,000 clones in the sample, 65% to 85% were seen once. Sequenced material: peripheral blood mononuclear cells (PBMCs), taken at baseline. This sequence originates from a human donor with classical Hodgkin lymphoma.

The CDR3 bases are TGTGCCAGCAGCAGACGACTAGCGGGAGAGGAGACCCAGTACTTC. It codes for CASSRRLAGEETQYF. This chain uses TRBV5-4 with TRBJ2-5; 12 nucleotides align to TRBD2. V shed 4 bases and J 5 bases; nucleotides not matched to a gene: 6. CDR3 length equals 15 residues. Per the germline V gene, CDR1 is SGHNT and CDR2 is YYREEE (reference sequence).